This T cell receptor beta chain came from a study of CD8 T cells in Susac syndrome. The authors reverse transcribed roughly 0.5 to 1 ug RNA with random hexamers. Across 54 Vbeta and 13 Jbeta, immunoSEQ multiplex PCR amplified TCR beta CDR3. TCRdb processed the immunoSEQ multiplex PCR reads anew with MiXCR; each CDR3 protein has one entry. The data hold 150,000 to 200,000 distinct CDR3 sequences, with 95% observed a single time. This CDR3 spans 16 amino acids. V lost 4 bases and J lost 4, with 19 bases in between. CDR1 is SGDLS, CDR2 YYNGEE, per germline. This clonotype originated in a human donor with Susac syndrome. The sample taken for sequencing was CD8+ T cells from PBMCs. This sequence joins TRBV9 and TRBJ2-3; the D gene is possibly TRBD2 (6 bases). The CDR3 nucleotides are TGTGCCAGCAGCACCTACCGGGAGTACGACCCAGATACGCAGTATTTT. The encoded protein is CASSTYREYDPDTQYF.